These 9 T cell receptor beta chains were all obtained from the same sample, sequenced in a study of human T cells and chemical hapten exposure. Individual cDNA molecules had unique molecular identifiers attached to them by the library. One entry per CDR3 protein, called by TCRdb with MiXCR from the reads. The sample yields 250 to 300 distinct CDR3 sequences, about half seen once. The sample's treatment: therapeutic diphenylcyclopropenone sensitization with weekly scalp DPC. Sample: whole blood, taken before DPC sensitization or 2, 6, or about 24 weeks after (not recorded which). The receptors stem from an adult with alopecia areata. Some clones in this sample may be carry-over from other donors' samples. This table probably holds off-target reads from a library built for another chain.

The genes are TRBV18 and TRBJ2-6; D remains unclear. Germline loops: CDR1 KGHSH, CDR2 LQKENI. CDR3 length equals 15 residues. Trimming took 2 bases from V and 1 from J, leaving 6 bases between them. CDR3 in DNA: TGTGCCAGCTCACCATCCGTGTCTGGGGCCAACGTCCTGACTTTC. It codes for CASSPSVSGANVLTF.

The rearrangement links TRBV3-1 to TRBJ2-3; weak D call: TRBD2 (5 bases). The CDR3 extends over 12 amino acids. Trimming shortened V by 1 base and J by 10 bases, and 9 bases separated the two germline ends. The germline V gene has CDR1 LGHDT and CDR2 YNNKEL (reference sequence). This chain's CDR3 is CASSQGEAAQYF. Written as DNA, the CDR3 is TGTGCCAGCAGCCAAGGGGAAGCGGCGCAGTATTTT.

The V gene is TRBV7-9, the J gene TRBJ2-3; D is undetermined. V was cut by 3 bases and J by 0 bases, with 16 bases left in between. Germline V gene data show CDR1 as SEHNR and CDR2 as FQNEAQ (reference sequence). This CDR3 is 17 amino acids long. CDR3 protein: CASSFVSALLSTDTQYF. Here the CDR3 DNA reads TGTGCCAGCAGCTTCGTTTCGGCTTTGCTAAGCACAGATACGCAGTATTTT.

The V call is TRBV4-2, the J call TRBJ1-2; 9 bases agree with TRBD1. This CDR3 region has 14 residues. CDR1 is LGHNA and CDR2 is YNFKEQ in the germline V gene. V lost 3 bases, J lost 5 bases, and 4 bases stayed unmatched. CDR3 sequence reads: CASSQDRGRYGYTF. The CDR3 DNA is TGTGCCAGCAGCCAGGACAGGGGACGGTATGGCTACACCTTC.

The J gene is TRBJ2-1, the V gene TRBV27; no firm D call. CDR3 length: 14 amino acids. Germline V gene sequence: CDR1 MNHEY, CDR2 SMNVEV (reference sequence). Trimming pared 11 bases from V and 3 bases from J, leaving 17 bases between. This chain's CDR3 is CASRPIGNYNEQFF. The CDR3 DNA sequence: TGTGCCTCGAGGCCCATTGGGAACTACAATGAGCAGTTCTTC.

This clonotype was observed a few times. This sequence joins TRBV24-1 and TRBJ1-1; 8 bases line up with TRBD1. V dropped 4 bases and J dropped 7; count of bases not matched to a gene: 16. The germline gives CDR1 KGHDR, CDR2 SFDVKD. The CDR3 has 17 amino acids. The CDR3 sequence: CATSDPTGTGLGHEAFF. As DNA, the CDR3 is TGTGCCACCAGTGACCCCACCGGGACAGGATTGGGGCATGAAGCTTTCTTT.

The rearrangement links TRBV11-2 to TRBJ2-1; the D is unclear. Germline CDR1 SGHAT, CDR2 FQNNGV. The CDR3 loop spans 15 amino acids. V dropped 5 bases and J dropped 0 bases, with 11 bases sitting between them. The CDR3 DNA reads TGTGCCAGCAGCCGTTCTCGGACCTCCTACAATGAGCAGTTCTTC. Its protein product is CASSRSRTSYNEQFF.

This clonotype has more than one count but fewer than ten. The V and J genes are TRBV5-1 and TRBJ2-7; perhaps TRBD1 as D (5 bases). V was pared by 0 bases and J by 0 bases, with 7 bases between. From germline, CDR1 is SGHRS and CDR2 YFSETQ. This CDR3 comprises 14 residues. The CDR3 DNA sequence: TGCGCCAGCAGCTTGGAGGGGCGCTCCTACGAGCAGTACTTC. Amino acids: CASSLEGRSYEQYF.

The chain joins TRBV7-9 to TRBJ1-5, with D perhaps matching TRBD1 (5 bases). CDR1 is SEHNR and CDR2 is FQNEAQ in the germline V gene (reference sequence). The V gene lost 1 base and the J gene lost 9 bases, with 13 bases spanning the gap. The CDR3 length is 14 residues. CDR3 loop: CASSLGDQSGPQHF. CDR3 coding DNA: TGTGCCAGCAGCTTAGGGGACCAAAGCGGGCCCCAGCATTTT.